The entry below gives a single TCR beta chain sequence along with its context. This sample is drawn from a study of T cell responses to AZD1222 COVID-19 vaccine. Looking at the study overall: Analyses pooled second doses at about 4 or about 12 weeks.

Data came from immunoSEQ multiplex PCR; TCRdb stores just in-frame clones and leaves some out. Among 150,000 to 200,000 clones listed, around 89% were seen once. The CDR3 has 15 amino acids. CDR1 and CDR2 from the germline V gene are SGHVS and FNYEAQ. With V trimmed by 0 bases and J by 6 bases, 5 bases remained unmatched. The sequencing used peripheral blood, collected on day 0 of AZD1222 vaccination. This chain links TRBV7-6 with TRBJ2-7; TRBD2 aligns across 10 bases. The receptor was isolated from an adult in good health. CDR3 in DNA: TGTGCCAGCAGCTTAGCATTAGTAGCGGGAGGCGAGCAGTACTTC. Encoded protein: CASSLALVAGGEQYF.